The next 15 T cell receptor beta chains were all read from a single sample in a study of T cell repertoires in ileal Crohn's disease. TCRdb's table, derived via immunoSEQ multiplex PCR, lists solely in-frame clones and lacks some. The sample consists of roughly 5,200 clones, 81% of them appearing once. Specimen: ileal tissue. These receptors all come from an adult with Crohn's disease.

The genes are TRBV7-2 and TRBJ2-2, with a tentative D call TRBD2 (6 bases). Trimming left V 6 bases short and J 4 bases short, with 15 bases between. CDR1 is SGHTA, CDR2 FQGNSA, per germline. The CDR3 totals 15 residues. CDR3 bases: TGTGCCAGCAGATCTCAAGCGGGTCCCACCGGGGAGCTGTTTTTT. This sequence encodes CASRSQAGPTGELFF.

CDR3 DNA: TGTGCCAGCAGCCCCTGGGTTGGGGCCAGCTCCTACGAGCAGTACTTC. Translation: CASSPWVGASSYEQYF. The chain joins TRBV7-9 to TRBJ2-7, with a tentative D call TRBD1 (5 bases). CDR3 length equals 16 residues. Germline CDR1 is SEHNR and CDR2 is FQNEAQ (reference sequence). V was pared by 5 bases and J by 0 bases, with 17 bases between.

The chain couples TRBV6-6 to TRBJ2-1, with a tentative D call TRBD2 (6 bases). Trimming left V 0 bases short and J 8 bases short, with 17 bases between. Looked up from germline, CDR1 is MNHNY and CDR2 is SVGAGI (reference sequence). The CDR3 contains 16 residues. In DNA, the CDR3 is TGTGCCAGCAGTTACTCGAGAGGTAGAGGGGAGGATGAGCAGTTCTTC. Encoded protein: CASSYSRGRGEDEQFF.

This clone came up once. The chain couples TRBV5-4 to TRBJ1-1; a weak D match, TRBD1 (5 bases). The germline gives CDR1 SGHNT, CDR2 YYREEE (reference sequence). V dropped 1 base and J dropped 1 base, with 8 bases sitting between them. The CDR3 covers 14 residues. As DNA, the CDR3 is TGTGCCAGCAGCTTGCCTACAGGGAACACTGAAGCTTTCTTT. Encoded protein: CASSLPTGNTEAFF.

This sequence joins TRBV18 and TRBJ1-5; D possibly corresponds to TRBD1 (6 bases). Germline CDR1 and CDR2: KGHSH and LQKENI. CDR3 length equals 14 residues. V shed 6 bases and J shed 5 bases, with 14 bases lying between them. CDR3 bases: TGTGCCAGCTCCGGAGGACAGAGCTATCAGCCCCAGCATTTT. This encodes CASSGGQSYQPQHF.

This clone was seen once. Mismatch with germline at one junction end may stem from a read error. Other DNA sequences of this sample code for an identical CDR3. The chain combines TRBV7-9 with TRBJ2-1, with D possibly being TRBD2 (6 bases). Germline V lookup: CDR1 SEHNR, CDR2 FQNEAQ (reference sequence). There are 14 residues in the CDR3. CDR3 in amino acids: CASSRDLIYNEQFF. CDR3 coding DNA: TGCGCCAGCAGCCGGGACTTGATCTACAATGAGCAGTTCTTC.

This chain uses TRBV19 with TRBJ2-1; 9 bases are shared with TRBD2. The CDR3 runs to 20 residues. After removal of 1 base from V and 4 bases from J, the junction contained 17 bases not matched to a gene. Germline-derived CDR1 and CDR2 are LNHDA and SQIVND (reference sequence). CDR3 nucleotides: TGTGCCAGTAGTATAGGTTGGGGTAGCGGGAGTTCACGGGGGTACAATGAGCAGTTCTTC. It translates to CASSIGWGSGSSRGYNEQFF.

The chain employs TRBV9 and TRBJ2-3; TRBD1 might be the D (6 bases). The germline gives CDR1 SGDLS, CDR2 YYNGEE. V shed 0 bases and J shed 6 bases, with 14 bases lying between them. The CDR3 spans 15 residues. The CDR3 DNA sequence: TGTGCCAGCAGCGTAGCGCCAGGGGACGGGGATACGCAGTATTTT. As protein: CASSVAPGDGDTQYF. The full variable domain, rest sourced from reference TRBV9 and TRBJ2-3, is DSGVTQTPKHLITATGQRVTLRCSPRSGDLSVYWYQQSLDQGLQFLIQYYNGEERAKGNILERFSAQQFPDLHSELNLSSLELGDSALYFCASSVAPGDGDTQYFGPGTRLTVL.

This sequence joins TRBV19 and TRBJ1-6, with D possibly TRBD1 on 5 matching bases. The CDR3 contains 16 residues. V lost 6 bases, J lost 3 bases, and 15 bases lay in between. From germline, CDR1 is LNHDA and CDR2 SQIVND (reference sequence). The CDR3 here is CASSISGNLYNSPLHF. The CDR3, as DNA: TGTGCCAGTAGCATCTCAGGGAATCTCTATAATTCACCCCTCCACTTT.

The chain carries TRBV2 and TRBJ1-1; D is undetermined. The CDR3 runs 13 residues. Deletions cut 6 bases from V and 4 bases from J, with 12 bases between. Per germline, CDR1 SNHLY and CDR2 FYNNEI. The CDR3: CASRREDSTEAFF. In DNA, the CDR3 is TGTGCCAGCAGACGGGAAGATAGCACTGAAGCTTTCTTT.

This chain links TRBV18 with TRBJ2-5; D is possibly TRBD1 (5 bases). Trimming stripped 3 bases from V and 5 bases from J, with 10 bases between. The CDR3 is made up of 13 amino acids. CDR1 is KGHSH and CDR2 is LQKENI in the germline V gene. The DNA for the CDR3 is TGTGCCAGCTCACCGTCAGGGCTGGAGACCCAGTACTTC. Its translation is CASSPSGLETQYF.

The chain joins TRBV11-2 to TRBJ2-1, with 12 bases identical to TRBD1. Germline CDR1 reads SGHAT; CDR2 reads FQNNGV. The CDR3 totals 18 residues. With 7 bases clipped from V and 0 bases from J, the junction kept 10 bases outside the gene matches. The CDR3 bases are TGTGCCAGCATCCCCGGGACAGGGGGCACCCACTCCTACAATGAGCAGTTCTTC. It yields the protein CASIPGTGGTHSYNEQFF. Complete variable domain (other parts from reference TRBV11-2 and TRBJ2-1): EAGVAQSPRYKIIEKRQSVAFWCNPISGHATLYWYQQILGQGPKLLIQFQNNGVVDDSQLPKDRFSAERLKGVDSTLKIQPAKLEDSAVYLCASIPGTGGTHSYNEQFFGPGTRLTVL.

The chain uses TRBV5-1 and TRBJ2-7; D ambiguous. Germline V lookup: CDR1 SGHRS, CDR2 YFSETQ. V lost 0 bases, J lost 3 bases, and 13 bases lay in between. The CDR3 spans 15 residues. CDR3 sequence (DNA): TGCGCCAGCAGCTTGGAGCCCAGGCCTGACTACGAGCAGTACTTC. The encoded protein is CASSLEPRPDYEQYF.

This clone was detected only a few times. The rearrangement joins TRBV29-1 to TRBJ1-1; TRBD1 aligns across 7 bases. CDR1 is SQVTM, CDR2 ANQGSEA, per germline. The CDR3 spans 15 residues. Trimming cost V 7 bases and J 0 bases; bases outside gene matches: 11. The CDR3 sequence is CSAQNLQGLNTEAFF. The DNA for the CDR3 is TGCAGCGCCCAAAACCTACAGGGGTTGAACACTGAAGCTTTCTTT.

This clone was seen only once. The genes are TRBV5-5 and TRBJ1-4; no firm D call. CDR1 SGHKS and CDR2 YYEKEE come from the germline V gene (reference sequence). The V and J ends lost 0 bases and 7 bases respectively, with 13 bases between them. The CDR3 is 15 amino acids. The CDR3 nucleotides are TGTGCCAGCAGCTTGGAGAGGTACCTTGGTGAAAAACTGTTTTTT. This encodes CASSLERYLGEKLFF.